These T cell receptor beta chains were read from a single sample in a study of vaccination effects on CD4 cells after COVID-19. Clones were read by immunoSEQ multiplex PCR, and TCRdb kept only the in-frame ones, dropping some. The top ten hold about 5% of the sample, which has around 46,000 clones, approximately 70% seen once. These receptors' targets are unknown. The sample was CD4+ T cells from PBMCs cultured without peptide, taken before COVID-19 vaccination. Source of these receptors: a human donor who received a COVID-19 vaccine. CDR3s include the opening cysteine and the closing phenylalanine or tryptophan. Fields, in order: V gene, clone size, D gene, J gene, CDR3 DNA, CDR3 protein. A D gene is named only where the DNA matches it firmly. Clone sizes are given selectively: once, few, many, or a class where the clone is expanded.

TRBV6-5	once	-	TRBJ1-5	TGTGCCAGCAGTTACGCCGGGGTAGGAGCCCAGCATTTT	CASSYAGVGAQHF
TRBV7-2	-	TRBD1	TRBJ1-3	TGTGCCAGCAGCCTAAAGGGACAGGGGGGCTTCTCTGGAAACACCATATATTTT	CASSLKGQGGFSGNTIYF
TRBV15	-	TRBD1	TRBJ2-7	TGTGCCACCAGCAGAGACGCGGACAGGGCCAACGAGCAGTACTTC	CATSRDADRANEQYF
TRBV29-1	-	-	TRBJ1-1	TGCAGCGTATCTTTTGGCCTCTTGAACACTGAAGCTTTCTTT	CSVSFGLLNTEAFF
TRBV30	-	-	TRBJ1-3	TGTGCCTTGCACCGCTCTGGAAACACCATATATTTT	CALHRSGNTIYF
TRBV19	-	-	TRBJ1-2	TGTGCCAGTAGTATCCGGGACGGATTTTATGGCTACACCTTC	CASSIRDGFYGYTF
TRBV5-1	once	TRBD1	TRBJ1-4	TGCGCCAGCAGCAGAGGGACAGGGGCTGCTAATGAAAAACTGTTTTTT	CASSRGTGAANEKLFF
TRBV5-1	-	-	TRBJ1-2	TGCGCCAGCAGCCCGGACACCTATGGCTACACCTTC	CASSPDTYGYTF
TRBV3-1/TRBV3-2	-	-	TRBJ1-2	TGTGCCAGCAGCCAAGATCTGGAAGTCCAGAGATACTATGGCTACACCTTC	CASSQDLEVQRYYGYTF
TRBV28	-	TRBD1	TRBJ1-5	TGTGCCAGCAGTTTACAGGGGGCGGGATATCAGCCCCAGCATTTT	CASSLQGAGYQPQHF
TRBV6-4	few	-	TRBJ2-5	TGTGCCAGCAGTAAGAATCCGGGGGAGACCCAGTACTTC	CASSKNPGETQYF
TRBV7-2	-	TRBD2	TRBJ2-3	TGTGCCAGCAGCCCCTCCGGGACTAGCGGCACAAAGGGGGCAGATACGCAGTATTTT	CASSPSGTSGTKGADTQYF
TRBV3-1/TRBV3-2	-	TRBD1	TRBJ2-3	TGTGCCAGCAGCCAATTCTCGACAGGGGGCGCAGATACGCAGTATTTT	CASSQFSTGGADTQYF
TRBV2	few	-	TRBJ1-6	TGTGCCAGCAGCCCCATACAGGGAAGGAATTCACCCCTCCACTTT	CASSPIQGRNSPLHF
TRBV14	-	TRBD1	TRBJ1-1	TGTGCCAGCAGCTTTGGGACAGGGAGTGCTGAAGCTTTCTTT	CASSFGTGSAEAFF
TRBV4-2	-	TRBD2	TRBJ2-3	TGTGCCAGCAGCCAAGGCCCTCGACTAGCGGGAGGAGATACGCAGTATTTT	CASSQGPRLAGGDTQYF
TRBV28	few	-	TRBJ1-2	TGTGCCACCCGACGGGCAGAGCACTATGGCTACACCTTC	CATRRAEHYGYTF
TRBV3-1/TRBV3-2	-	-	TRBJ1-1	TGTGCCAGCAGCCTCGCAGACACTGAAGCTTTCTTT	CASSLADTEAFF
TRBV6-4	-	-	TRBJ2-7	TGTGCCAGCTCTCGAGAGAGCGGCGGAGAGCAGTACTTC	CASSRESGGEQYF
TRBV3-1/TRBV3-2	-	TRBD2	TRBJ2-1	TGTGCCAGCAGCCAAGATCGGGGTAGCGGGAGTGGGAATGAGCAGTTCTTC	CASSQDRGSGSGNEQFF
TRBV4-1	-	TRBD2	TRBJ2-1	TGCGCCAGCAGCCAAGACGGTTCGATGTTGGGGGGGTACGATGAGCAGTTCTTC	CASSQDGSMLGGYDEQFF
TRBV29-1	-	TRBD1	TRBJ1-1	TGCAGCGTTGAAAGGGCAGGGGGTGGAAGAGGAACTGAAGCTTTCTTT	CSVERAGGGRGTEAFF
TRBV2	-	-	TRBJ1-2	TGTGCCAGCAGTGCGCAGGGAGCTGGCTACACCTTC	CASSAQGAGYTF
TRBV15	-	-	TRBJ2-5	TGTGCCACCAGCCCAGGGAAAGTGGAGACCCAGTACTTC	CATSPGKVETQYF
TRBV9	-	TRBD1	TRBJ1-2	TGTGCCAGCAGCGGGCCCCCCGACAGGGTAATGGCTGGCTACACCTTC	CASSGPPDRVMAGYTF
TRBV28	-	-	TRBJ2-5	TGTGCCAGCAGTTCTGGGAAACAAGAGACCCAGTACTTC	CASSSGKQETQYF
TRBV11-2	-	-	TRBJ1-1	TGTGCCAGCAGCGCCAGGATTTCGAACACTGAAGCTTTCTTT	CASSARISNTEAFF
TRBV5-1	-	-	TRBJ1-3	TGCGCCAGCAGCTTGGAACCGAGCACTGGAAACACCATATATTTT	CASSLEPSTGNTIYF
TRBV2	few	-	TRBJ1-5	TGTGCCAGCAGCCGAGGGGGGGGCTCAAATCAGCCCCAGCATTTT	CASSRGGGSNQPQHF
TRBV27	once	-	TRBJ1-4	TGTGCCAGCAGTTTCCGTAATGAAAAACTGTTTTTT	CASSFRNEKLFF
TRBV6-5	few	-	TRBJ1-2	TGTGCCAGCAGCCCCGGGGGGGCGATCGGCTATGGCTACACCTTC	CASSPGGAIGYGYTF
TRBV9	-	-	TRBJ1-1	TGTGCCAGCAGCGTACAGCCCGGCTACACTGAAGCTTTCTTT	CASSVQPGYTEAFF
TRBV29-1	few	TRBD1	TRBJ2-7	TGCAGCGTCCGCAGGGGGCTGGGTGGAAAGGGCTACGAGCAGTACTTC	CSVRRGLGGKGYEQYF
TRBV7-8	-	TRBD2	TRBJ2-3	TGTGCCAGCAGCTTATTGGGGACTAGCGGGGGCCGCCGCACAGATACGCAGTATTTT	CASSLLGTSGGRRTDTQYF
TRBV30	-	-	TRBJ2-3	TGTGCCTGGACCTTGAGGGGTACAGATACGCAGTATTTT	CAWTLRGTDTQYF
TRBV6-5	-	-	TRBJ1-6	TGTGCCAGCAGGAGGAAGGTGAAGAGAGGTTCACCCCTCCACTTT	CASRRKVKRGSPLHF
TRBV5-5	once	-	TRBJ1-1	TGTGCCAGCAGCTTGGGGATCGGGTTCAGGAACACTGAAGCTTTCTTT	CASSLGIGFRNTEAFF
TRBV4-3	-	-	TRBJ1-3	TGCGCCAGCAGCCAAGTCAGAGGAAACACCATATATTTT	CASSQVRGNTIYF
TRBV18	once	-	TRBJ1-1	TGTGCCAGCTCACCCGACGCCATGAACACTGAAGCTTTCTTT	CASSPDAMNTEAFF
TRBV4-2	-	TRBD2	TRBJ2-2	TGTGCCAGCAGAAACCTAGCGGGAGTGCCCGGGGAGCTGTTTTTT	CASRNLAGVPGELFF
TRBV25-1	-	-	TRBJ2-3	TGTGCCAGCAGTGGGCGACAGGGCACAGATACGCAGTATTTT	CASSGRQGTDTQYF
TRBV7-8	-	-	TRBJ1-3	TGTGCCAGCAGCTTGTTGCGTCAGGGGACTGGAAACACCATATATTTT	CASSLLRQGTGNTIYF
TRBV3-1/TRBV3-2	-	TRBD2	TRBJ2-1	TGTGCCAGCAGCCAAGCCGGCGGGAGAGGAGATGAGCAGTTCTTC	CASSQAGGRGDEQFF
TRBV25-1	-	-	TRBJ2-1	TGTGCCAGCAGTGACCCCGGGAGAGGAAATGAGCAGTTCTTC	CASSDPGRGNEQFF
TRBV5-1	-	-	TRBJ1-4	TGCGCCAGCAGCTTGGCCGGAGGGGAGGCTAATGAAAAACTGTTTTTT	CASSLAGGEANEKLFF
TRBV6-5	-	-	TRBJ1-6	TGTGCCGCTCGAGAGGGAAATTCACCCCTCCACTTT	CAAREGNSPLHF
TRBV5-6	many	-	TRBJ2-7	TGTGCCAGCAGCTTAGGATCTGGACAGAGGCCCTACGAGCAGTACTTC	CASSLGSGQRPYEQYF
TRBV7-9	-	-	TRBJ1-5	TGTGCCAGCAGCTTCCCGGGACCAAATCAGCCCCAGCATTTT	CASSFPGPNQPQHF
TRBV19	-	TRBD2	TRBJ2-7	TGTGCCAGTAGTTCACTAGCGGGATACTTCCTAAGGGAGCAGTACTTC	CASSSLAGYFLREQYF
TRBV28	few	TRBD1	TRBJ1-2	TGTGCCAGCCAGTTACAGGGGCGTGGCTACACCTTC	CASQLQGRGYTF
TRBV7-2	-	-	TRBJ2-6	TGTGCCAGCAGTCTAGGAGGGGGTAGGGCCAACGTCCTGACTTTC	CASSLGGGRANVLTF
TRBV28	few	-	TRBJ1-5	TGTGCCAGCACTCAACCCGGACAGTGGGGCAATCAGCCCCAGCATTTT	CASTQPGQWGNQPQHF